This T cell receptor beta chain is from a study of CD8+ T cells in alopecia areata (dated by TCRdb to 2016 to 2019). Regarding the study in general: Treated patients were enrolled in an open-label pilot trial of oral tofacitinib at 5 to 10 mg twice daily for moderate-to-severe alopecia areata. Tofacitinib was administered for 6 to 18 months, and 6 months of follow-up off drug were then conducted to assess delayed response and recurrence. The SALT score, which quantifies the percentage of affected scalp surface area, was used to measure disease severity in treated patients. In both human patients and the C3H/HeJ mouse model, the study applied high-throughput TCRbeta sequencing to look at T cell clonal expansion in alopecia areata. In humans, TCRbeta sequencing was performed on scalp tissue and on sorted CD4+ and CD8+ peripheral blood T cells from healthy controls and from patients with patchy or totalis/universalis alopecia areata. Biopsies were taken from tofacitinib-treated patients at baseline and at 4 and 24 weeks of treatment, and a later scalp biopsy was taken in several of the tofacitinib-treated patients. Scalp clonality was compared across normal scalp (n=4), patchy alopecia areata scalp (n=8), and alopecia totalis/universalis scalp (n=8). RNA was obtained with the PAXgene miRNA kit for fixed scalp, the miRNeasy kit for PBMCs, and the RNeasy kit for mouse skin. immunoSEQ multiplex PCR using 35 Vbeta forward primers and 13 Jbeta reverse primers was used to amplify TCRbeta CDR3 regions. Summary of the overall study and its limitations: Higher clonality and more expanded CD8+ clones were observed in lesional scalp than in normal scalp, particularly in alopecia totalis/universalis, a finding suggestive of antigenic drive. Unlike mouse skin, which is dominated by gammadelta T cells, normal human skin has resident alphabeta T cells that are also sequenced, and this complicates analysis of the scalp TCR repertoire. Shared TCR sequences between patients were less evident than in mice, which may be partly attributable to HLA diversity in the patient population. Because the treated cohort was small and included a single nonresponder, larger studies are needed to assess links between baseline CD8+ expansion and response. Tofacitinib significantly lowered scalp clonality and the number of expanded CD8+ clones among the top 100 scalp clones. Many expanded lesional clones persisted in scalp and blood during tofacitinib treatment, which may partly explain relapse after stopping treatment.

The method behind the library was the immunoSEQ multiplex PCR assay. RNA was extracted from all samples and reverse transcribed into cDNA as template for TCR sequencing. SuperScript III was used for first-strand cDNA synthesis, primed with a 2:1 mix of oligo-dT and random hexamers. A synthetic immune receptor repertoire was used to measure amplification bias, and any remaining bias was corrected computationally. On the authors' methods: Raw reads were preprocessed for error removal, and CDR3 was defined according to IMGT conventions as running from the conserved cysteine to phenylalanine. Clonality was computed as 1 minus the Shannon entropy, with the entropy normalized by log2 of the number of productive unique TCRs. Whether each scalp clone was CD4 or CD8 was inferred by checking scalp TCRbeta sequences against the CD4 and CD8 repertoires from sorted blood. TCRdb took this table from immuneACCESS and kept in-frame rearrangements with V and J called. Such tables lack part of the clones; where checked against another copy, unresolved V genes explain under half of the gap, and the rest is unexplained. V, J and clone size were drawn from that table, and D and trimming were deduced from the DNA. Here the sample has about 270,000 clones; about 60% occur a single time. In total, the top ten clones hold around 0.92% of the sample.

Cut back by 3 bases and 5 bases, the V and J ends lie 15 bases apart. CDR1 is given as SGHAT and CDR2 as FQNNGV, both from the germline V gene. The CDR3 runs 15 amino acids, cysteine and phenylalanine included. This entry keeps only the CDR3 DNA: 45 bases, framed from base 1. Regarding this clone: This clone's antigen is unknown. The record has no base qualities; no much larger clone is one base away.

In light of the paper, this sample's treatment or condition label describes: oral pan-JAK inhibitor, 5-10 mg twice daily. Lesional scalp punch biopsies and peripheral blood were obtained from alopecia areata patients. PBMCs were isolated by density centrifugation and stained for CD3, CD4 and CD8, after which CD4+ and CD8+ T cells were sorted on a FACSAria. The sample consisted of CD4+ T cells sorted from blood, taken around week 54, from a patient treated with tofacitinib. Recombination joined TRBV11-2 with TRBJ2-3; no D gene is confidently identified. The receptor's source is a human donor with alopecia areata. The DNA sequence follows: TGTGCCAGCAGCTTGGCCCCCGAAAGAGTAGATACGCAGTATTTT. Its protein reads: CASSLAPERVDTQYF. Supplemented by the reference TRBV11-2 and TRBJ2-3 proteins around the CDR3, the complete variable domain is EAGVAQSPRYKIIEKRQSVAFWCNPISGHATLYWYQQILGQGPKLLIQFQNNGVVDDSQLPKDRFSAERLKGVDSTLKIQPAKLEDSAVYLCASSLAPERVDTQYFGPGTRLTVL.